The 3 T cell receptor beta chains given below trace back to one sample, sequenced in a study of blood T cell repertoires in COVID-19 (dated by TCRdb to the early 2020s). The protocol used for the library was the immunoSEQ multiplex PCR assay. This is the immuneACCESS table as TCRdb keeps it, with only in-frame sequences that have V and J called. A part of the clones is gone; compared with another copy, unresolved V genes explain less than half, and the rest is unexplained. This sample is represented by about 47,000 clones; 65% to 85% of them were singletons. The ten largest account for roughly 1.5% of the sample. Sequenced input: peripheral blood. These TCRs come from a man between 45 and 60 years old with acute or convalescent COVID-19.

A single count supports this clone. CDR3 sequence (DNA): TGTGCCAGCAGCGTGACTAGCGGGAGATACAATGAGCAGTTCTTC. This sequence encodes CASSVTSGRYNEQFF. The chain employs TRBV9 and TRBJ2-1; 12 positions agree with TRBD2. CDR3 length equals 15 residues. The V and J ends lost 2 bases and 4 bases, in that order; junction bases with no gene match: 1. In germline, CDR1 is SGDLS, CDR2 YYNGEE.

V gene TRBV29-1 combines with J gene TRBJ2-3, with D possibly TRBD2 on 6 matching bases. The CDR3 is made up of 15 amino acids. Germline lookup yields CDR1 SQVTM and CDR2 ANQGSEA. Trimming cost V 0 bases and J 5 bases, with 15 bases left between them. The CDR3 nucleotides read TGCAGCGTTGAAGATAGCTGGCGGGAAGGAGATACGCAGTATTTT. As protein: CSVEDSWREGDTQYF.

This clone was detected only a few times. This sequence joins TRBV6-5 and TRBJ1-3; a weak D match, TRBD1 (5 bases). V dropped 6 bases and J dropped 4 bases, with 16 bases sitting between them. Germline CDR1 MNHEY, CDR2 SVGAGI. This CDR3 is 15 amino acids long. The CDR3 loop reads CASSPDTAPGNTIYF. The CDR3 region has the DNA TGTGCCAGCAGCCCGGACACTGCGCCGGGAAACACCATATATTTT.